A few counts support the clone carrying this T cell receptor beta chain. Its antigen is unidentified. This sample includes further DNA sequences coding for the same CDR3. Looked up from germline, CDR1 is SGHNT and CDR2 is YENEEA. V lost 5 bases and J 3 bases, leaving 12 bases between the germline ends. CDR3 length equals 14 residues. What was sequenced were expressed TCRB transcripts, since all of the isolated RNA had been reverse transcribed. TCRdb keeps only in-frame clones here, not all; method: immunoSEQ multiplex PCR. Here the sample spans about 320,000 clones, about 14% being singletons. This entry belongs to a study of beta chain features in type 1 diabetes. Study information: No patient-donor differences in age, gender, total cells or subset yield.

Findings of the study overall: A potential influence of HLA type upon TCRB rearrangement remained unresolved herein. A moderate, significant TCRB CDR3 shortening appeared in type 1 diabetes across four CD4+ subsets.

Sequencing was performed on central memory CD4+ T cells from blood. The chain uses TRBV11-3 and TRBJ2-3; D is tentatively TRBD1 or TRBD2 (5 bases each). The sequence was obtained from a man younger than 40 in good health. Here the CDR3 reads CASSPGRVTDTQYF. The CDR3 nucleotides read TGTGCCAGCAGCCCGGGACGAGTGACAGATACGCAGTATTTT. Full variable domain (outside the CDR3, taken from reference TRBV11-3 and TRBJ2-3): EAGVVQSPRYKIIEKKQPVAFWCNPISGHNTLYWYLQNLGQGPELLIRYENEEAVDDSQLPKDRFSAERLKGVDSTLKIQPAELGDSAVYLCASSPGRVTDTQYFGPGTRLTVL.